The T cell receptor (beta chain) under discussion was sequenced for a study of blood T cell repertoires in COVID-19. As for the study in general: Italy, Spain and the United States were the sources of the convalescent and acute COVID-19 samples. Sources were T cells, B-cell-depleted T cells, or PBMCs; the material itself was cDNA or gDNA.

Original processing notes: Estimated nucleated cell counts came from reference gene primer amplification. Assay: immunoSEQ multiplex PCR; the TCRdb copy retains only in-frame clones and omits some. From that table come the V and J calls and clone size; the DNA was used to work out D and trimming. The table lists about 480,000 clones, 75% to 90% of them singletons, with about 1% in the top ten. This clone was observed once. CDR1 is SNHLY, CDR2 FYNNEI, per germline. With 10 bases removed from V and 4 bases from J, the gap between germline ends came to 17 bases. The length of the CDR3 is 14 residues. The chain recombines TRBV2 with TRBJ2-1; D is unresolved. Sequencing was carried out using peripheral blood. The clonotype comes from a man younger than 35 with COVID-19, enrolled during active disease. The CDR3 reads CAIDHNQRYNEQFF. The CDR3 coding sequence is TGTGCCATAGACCACAACCAGCGTTACAATGAGCAGTTCTTC. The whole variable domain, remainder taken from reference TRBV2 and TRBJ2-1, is EPEVTQTPSHQVTQMGQEVILRCVPISNHLYFYWYRQILGQKVEFLVSFYNNEISEKSEIFDDQFSVERPDGSNFTLKIRSTKLEDSAMYFCAIDHNQRYNEQFFGPGTRLTVL.